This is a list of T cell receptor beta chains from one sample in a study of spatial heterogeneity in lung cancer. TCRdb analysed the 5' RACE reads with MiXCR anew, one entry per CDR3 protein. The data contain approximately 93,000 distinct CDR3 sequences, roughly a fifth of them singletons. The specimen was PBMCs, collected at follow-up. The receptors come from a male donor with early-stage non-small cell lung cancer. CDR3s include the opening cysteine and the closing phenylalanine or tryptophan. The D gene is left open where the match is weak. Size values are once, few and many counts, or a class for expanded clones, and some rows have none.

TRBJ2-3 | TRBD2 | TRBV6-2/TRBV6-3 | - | TGTGCCAGCAGGAGGAGACTAGCTTCCGATACGCAGTATTTT | CASRRRLASDTQYF
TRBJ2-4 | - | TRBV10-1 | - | TGCGCCAGCAGTGATGGGGGTCGAAACATTCAGTACTTC | CASSDGGRNIQYF
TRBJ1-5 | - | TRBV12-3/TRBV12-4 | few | TGTGCCAGCAGTTGGCAGGGAGCCCCTAATCAGCCCCAGCATTTT | CASSWQGAPNQPQHF
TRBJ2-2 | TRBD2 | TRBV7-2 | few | TGTGCCAGCAGCTTCTCAGCGGGGACGAACACCGGGGAGCTGTTTTTT | CASSFSAGTNTGELFF
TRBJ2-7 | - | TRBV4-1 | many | TGCGCCAGCAGCCAGGCAGACTGGGGGCCCAGCTCCTACGAGCAGTACTTC | CASSQADWGPSSYEQYF
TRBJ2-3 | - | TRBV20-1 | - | TGCAGTGCGCTTTTCGGAGGGTCCCTCCCGGCAGATACGCAGTATTTT | CSALFGGSLPADTQYF
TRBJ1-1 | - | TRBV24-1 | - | TGTGCCACCAGTGATTTGCGGGGGGGACGGCAAGAAGCTTTCTTT | CATSDLRGGRQEAFF
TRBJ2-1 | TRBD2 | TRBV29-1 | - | TGCACTGCGGGGGGGGACTCCTACAATGAGCAGTTCTTC | CTAGGDSYNEQFF
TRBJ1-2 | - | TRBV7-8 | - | TGTGCCAGCAGCCCCCGACGGGAAAACTATGGCTACACCTTC | CASSPRRENYGYTF
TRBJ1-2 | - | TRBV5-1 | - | TGCGCCAGCAGCTCCGGGCGGGGAACATTAGAAGGCTATGGCTACACCTTC | CASSSGRGTLEGYGYTF
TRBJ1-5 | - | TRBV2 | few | TGTGCCAGCAGGGGTGGGACCCTCCCGAATCAGCCCCAGCATTTT | CASRGGTLPNQPQHF
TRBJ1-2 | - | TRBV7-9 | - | TGTGCCAGCAGCCAGGAAGTTTCGGCATATGGCTACACCTTC | CASSQEVSAYGYTF
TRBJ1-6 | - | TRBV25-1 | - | TGTGCCAGGCAGGGGATGGGGGATAATTCACCCCTCCACTTT | CARQGMGDNSPLHF
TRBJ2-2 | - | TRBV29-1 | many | TGCAGCGTTGGGACGCCGGGGTCGACCGGGGAGCTGTTTTTT | CSVGTPGSTGELFF
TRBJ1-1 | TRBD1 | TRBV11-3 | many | TGTGCCAGCAGCTTAGGAGGGACAGCGAACACTGAAGCTTTCTTT | CASSLGGTANTEAFF
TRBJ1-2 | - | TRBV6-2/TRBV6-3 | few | TGTGCCAGCAGTCGGCCTCCTCGGGCAGCCAGTCGAAACTATGGCTACACCTTC | CASSRPPRAASRNYGYTF
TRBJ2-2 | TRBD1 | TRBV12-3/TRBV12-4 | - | TGTGCCAGCAACAATCCCGGGACAGGGATCACCGGGGAGCTGTTTTTT | CASNNPGTGITGELFF
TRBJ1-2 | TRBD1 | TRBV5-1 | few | TGCGCCAGCAGCTCAAGACAGGGGACCTATGGCTACACCTTC | CASSSRQGTYGYTF
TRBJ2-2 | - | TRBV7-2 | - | TGTGCCAGCAGCTTAGGTGGGGGCGGTACCGGGGAGCTGTTTTTT | CASSLGGGGTGELFF
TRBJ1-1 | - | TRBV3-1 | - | TGTGCCAGCAGCGCGGTCGTAACAGGGTTGAGCACTGAAGCTTTCTTT | CASSAVVTGLSTEAFF
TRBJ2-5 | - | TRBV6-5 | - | TGTGCCAGCAGTTTCACAGTTTACCAAGAGACCCAGTACTTC | CASSFTVYQETQYF
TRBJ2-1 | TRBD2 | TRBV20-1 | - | TGCAGTGCTAACCTAGCGGGAATCAACAATGAGCAGTTCTTC | CSANLAGINNEQFF
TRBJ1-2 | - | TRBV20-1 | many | TGCAGTGCTACCGGTCGCTATGGCTACACCTTC | CSATGRYGYTF
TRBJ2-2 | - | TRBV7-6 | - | TGTGCCAGCAGCTTATTTGCCGGTTCGAACACCGGGGAGCTGTTTTTT | CASSLFAGSNTGELFF
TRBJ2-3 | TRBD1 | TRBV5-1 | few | TGCGCCAGCAGCCCCACAGGGGGCCCACTTCCAGATACGCAGTATTTT | CASSPTGGPLPDTQYF
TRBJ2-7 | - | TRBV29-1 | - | TGCAGCGTTGTGGAAGGGTACGAGCAGTACTTC | CSVVEGYEQYF
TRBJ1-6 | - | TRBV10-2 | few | TGCGCCAGCAGTGAGTCGGGGGGTACGACACCCCTCCACTTT | CASSESGGTTPLHF
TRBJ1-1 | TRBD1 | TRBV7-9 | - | TGTGCCAGCACCATACAGGGGAGGACCACTGAAGCTTTCTTT | CASTIQGRTTEAFF
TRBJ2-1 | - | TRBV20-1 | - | TGCAGTGCCCAGGAAACAGGGTTAGGATGGGATGAGCAGTTCTTC | CSAQETGLGWDEQFF
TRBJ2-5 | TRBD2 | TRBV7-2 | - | TGTGCCAGCAGCTTAGCACTAGCGGGGGGCCAAGAGACCCAGTACTTC | CASSLALAGGQETQYF
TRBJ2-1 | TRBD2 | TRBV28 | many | TGTGCCAGCAGCCCGGGACTAGCGTCTGAGCAGTTCTTC | CASSPGLASEQFF
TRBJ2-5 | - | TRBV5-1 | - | TGCACCAGCAGCTTACTGGGAGTTCAAGAGACCCAGTACTTC | CTSSLLGVQETQYF
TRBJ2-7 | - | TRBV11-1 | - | TGTGCCAGCAGCCCCGATCGGGTTCGGCCCCGGCAGCAGTACTTC | CASSPDRVRPRQQYF
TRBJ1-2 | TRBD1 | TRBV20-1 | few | TGCAGTGCTAGAGTCCTCGGACAGGGAGAAGGGCGGTCCTATGGCTACACCTTC | CSARVLGQGEGRSYGYTF
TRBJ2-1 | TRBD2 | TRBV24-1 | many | TGTGCCACCAGTGATTTGACGGGAGGGAATGAGCAGTTCTTC | CATSDLTGGNEQFF
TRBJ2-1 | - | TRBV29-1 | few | TGCAGCGTTGTGAAGGTCAATGAGCAGTTCTTC | CSVVKVNEQFF
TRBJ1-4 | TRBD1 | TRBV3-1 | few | TGTGCCAGCAGCCCCTTCAAGACAGGGAACAATGAAAAACTGTTTTTT | CASSPFKTGNNEKLFF
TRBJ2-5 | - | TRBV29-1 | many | TGCAGCGTTGAGGGTGCGGGTGGGGAGACCCAGTACTTC | CSVEGAGGETQYF
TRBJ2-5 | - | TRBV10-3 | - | TGTGCCATCAGTGACAGTAGCGAGACCCAGTACTTC | CAISDSSETQYF
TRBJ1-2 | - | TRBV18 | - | TGTGCCAGCTCACCAGCACAAGGAGGGGCACAGGGCTACACCTTC | CASSPAQGGAQGYTF
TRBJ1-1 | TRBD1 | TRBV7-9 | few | TGTGCCAGCACCGAAGGACAGGGGGATGAAGCTTTCTTT | CASTEGQGDEAFF